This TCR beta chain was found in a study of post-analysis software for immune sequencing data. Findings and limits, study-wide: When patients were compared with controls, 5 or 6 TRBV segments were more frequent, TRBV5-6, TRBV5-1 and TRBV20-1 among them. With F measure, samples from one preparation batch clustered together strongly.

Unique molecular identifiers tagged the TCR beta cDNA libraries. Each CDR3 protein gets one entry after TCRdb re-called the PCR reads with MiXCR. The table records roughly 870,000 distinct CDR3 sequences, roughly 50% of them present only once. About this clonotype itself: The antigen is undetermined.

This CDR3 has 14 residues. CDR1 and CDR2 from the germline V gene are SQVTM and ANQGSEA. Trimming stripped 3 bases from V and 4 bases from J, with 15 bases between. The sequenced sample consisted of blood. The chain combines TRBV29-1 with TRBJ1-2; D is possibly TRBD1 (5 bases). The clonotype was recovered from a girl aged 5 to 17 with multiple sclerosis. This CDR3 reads CSVDHSDRRYGYTF. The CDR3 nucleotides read TGCAGCGTTGACCACTCTGACAGACGCTATGGCTACACCTTC.